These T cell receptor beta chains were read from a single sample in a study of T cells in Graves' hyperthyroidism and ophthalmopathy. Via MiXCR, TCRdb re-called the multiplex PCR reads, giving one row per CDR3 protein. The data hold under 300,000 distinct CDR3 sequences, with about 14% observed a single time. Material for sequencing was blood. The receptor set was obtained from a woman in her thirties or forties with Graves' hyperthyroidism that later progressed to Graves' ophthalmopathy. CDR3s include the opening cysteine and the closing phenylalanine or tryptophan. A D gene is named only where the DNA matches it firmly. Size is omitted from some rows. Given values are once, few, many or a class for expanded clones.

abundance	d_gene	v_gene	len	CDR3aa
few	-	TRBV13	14	CASSLGDRWGTQYF
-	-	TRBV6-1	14	CASKHPSGGNEQFF
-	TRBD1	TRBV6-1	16	CASSEVNTGGIAGYTF
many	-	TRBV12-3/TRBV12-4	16	CASSFSLLLQGDTQYF
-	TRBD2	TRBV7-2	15	CASSSGTTSYNEQFF
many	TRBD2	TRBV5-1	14	CASSLTSGSYEQYF
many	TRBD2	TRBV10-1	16	CASSEYGREGYNEQFF
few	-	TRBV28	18	CASSLFRPGRISGNTIYF
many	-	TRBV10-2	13	CASSERLPYEQYF
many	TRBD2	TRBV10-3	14	CAIRQREGQETQYF
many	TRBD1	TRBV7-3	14	CASSSGQGLNEQFF
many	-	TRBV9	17	CASSVRQDLLPYNEQFF
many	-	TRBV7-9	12	CASSLGNQPQHF
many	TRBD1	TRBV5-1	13	CASSPQGGETQYF
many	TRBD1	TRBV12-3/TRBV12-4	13	CASSLTGGYEQYF
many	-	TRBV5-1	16	CASSWGTVPVITEAFF
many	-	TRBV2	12	CASKARQETQYF
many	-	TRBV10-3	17	CAISRQGIAGSTDTQYF